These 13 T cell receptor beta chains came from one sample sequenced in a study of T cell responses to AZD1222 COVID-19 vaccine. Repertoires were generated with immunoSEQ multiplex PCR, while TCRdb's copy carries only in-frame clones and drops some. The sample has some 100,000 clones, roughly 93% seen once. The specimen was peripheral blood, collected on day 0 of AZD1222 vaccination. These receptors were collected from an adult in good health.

This chain's CDR3 is CASSFSLAGLDRDRGRRDTQYF. DNA of the CDR3: TGTGCCAGCAGTTTCTCACTAGCTGGTCTGGATCGGGACAGGGGACGGAGGGATACGCAGTATTTT. The rearrangement joins TRBV28 to TRBJ2-3, with 10 bases that match TRBD1. V shed 3 bases and J 6 bases; nucleotides not matched to a gene: 27. Germline V gene data show CDR1 as MDHEN and CDR2 as SYDVKM. This CDR3 is 22 amino acids long.

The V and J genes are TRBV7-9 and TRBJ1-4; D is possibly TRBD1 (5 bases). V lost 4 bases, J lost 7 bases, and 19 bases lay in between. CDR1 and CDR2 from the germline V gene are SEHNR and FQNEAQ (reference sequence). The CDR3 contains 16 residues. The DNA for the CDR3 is TGTGCCAGCAGCTCGGCCGGCCGACGGGGCGGTGAAAAACTGTTTTTT. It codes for CASSSAGRRGGEKLFF.

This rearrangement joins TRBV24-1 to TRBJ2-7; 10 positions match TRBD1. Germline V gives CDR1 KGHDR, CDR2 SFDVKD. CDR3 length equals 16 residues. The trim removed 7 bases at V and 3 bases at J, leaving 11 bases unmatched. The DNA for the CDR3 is TGTGCCACCAGCGCTAGATCCGGGACAGGGGTCTACGAGCAGTACTTC. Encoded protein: CATSARSGTGVYEQYF.

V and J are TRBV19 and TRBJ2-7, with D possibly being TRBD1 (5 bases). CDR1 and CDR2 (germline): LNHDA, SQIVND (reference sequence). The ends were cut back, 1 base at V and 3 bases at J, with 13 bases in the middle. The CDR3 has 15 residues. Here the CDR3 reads CASSIVQGYRYEQYF. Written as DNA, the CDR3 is TGTGCCAGTAGTATAGTGCAGGGCTACCGCTACGAGCAGTACTTC.

The CDR3, as DNA: TGTGCCAGCAGTTACGGTGGGCTCAATCAGCCCCAGCATTTT. It yields the protein CASSYGGLNQPQHF. The chain recombines TRBV6-2 or TRBV6-3 with TRBJ1-5, with D unclear. Trimming removed 2 bases at V and 3 bases at J, with 8 bases between. CDR3 size: 14 residues. Germline V gene data show CDR1 as MNHEY and CDR2 as SVGEGT.

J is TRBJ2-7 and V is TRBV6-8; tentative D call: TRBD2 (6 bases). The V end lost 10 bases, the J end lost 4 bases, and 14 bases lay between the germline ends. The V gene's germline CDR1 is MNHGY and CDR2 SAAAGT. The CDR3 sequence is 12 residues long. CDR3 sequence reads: CATRWGVYEQYF. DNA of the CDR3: TGTGCCACCCGATGGGGGGTTTACGAGCAGTACTTC.

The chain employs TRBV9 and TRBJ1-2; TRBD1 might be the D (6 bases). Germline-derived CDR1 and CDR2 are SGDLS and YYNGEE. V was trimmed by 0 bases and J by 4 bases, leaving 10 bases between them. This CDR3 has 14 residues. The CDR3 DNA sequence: TGTGCCAGCAGCGTAGGACAGGTTGGCTATGGCTACACCTTC. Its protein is CASSVGQVGYGYTF.

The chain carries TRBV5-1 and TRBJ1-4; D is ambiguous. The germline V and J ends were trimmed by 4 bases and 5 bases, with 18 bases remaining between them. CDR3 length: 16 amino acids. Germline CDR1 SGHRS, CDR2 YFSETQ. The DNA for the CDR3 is TGCGCCAGCAGCCGTGGCCCATCTTACTCAAATGAAAAACTGTTTTTT. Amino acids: CASSRGPSYSNEKLFF.

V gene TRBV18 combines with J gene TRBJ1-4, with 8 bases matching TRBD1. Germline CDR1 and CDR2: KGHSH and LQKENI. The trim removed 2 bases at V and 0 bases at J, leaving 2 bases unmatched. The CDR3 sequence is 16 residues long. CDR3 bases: TGTGCCAGCTCACCAGTACAGGGGGCAACTAATGAAAAACTGTTTTTT. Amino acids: CASSPVQGATNEKLFF.

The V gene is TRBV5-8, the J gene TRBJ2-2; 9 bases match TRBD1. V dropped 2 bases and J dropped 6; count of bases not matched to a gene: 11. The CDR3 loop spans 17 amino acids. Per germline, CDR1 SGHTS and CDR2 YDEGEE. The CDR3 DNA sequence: TGTGCCAGCAGCTTATCCGGGGACAGGGTGTTCCCCGGGGAGCTGTTTTTT. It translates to CASSLSGDRVFPGELFF.

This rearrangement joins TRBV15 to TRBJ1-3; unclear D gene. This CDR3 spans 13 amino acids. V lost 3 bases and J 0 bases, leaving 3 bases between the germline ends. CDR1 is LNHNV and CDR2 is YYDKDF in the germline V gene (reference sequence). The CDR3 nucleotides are TGTGCCACCAGCAGTAACTCTGGAAACACCATATATTTT. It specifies CATSSNSGNTIYF.

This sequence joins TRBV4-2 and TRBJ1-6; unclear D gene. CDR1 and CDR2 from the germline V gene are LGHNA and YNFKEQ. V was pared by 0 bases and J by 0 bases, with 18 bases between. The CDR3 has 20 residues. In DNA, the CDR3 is TGTGCCAGCAGCCAAGATCTAGGCAGACGATCTAGCTCCTATAATTCACCCCTCCACTTT. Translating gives CASSQDLGRRSSSYNSPLHF.

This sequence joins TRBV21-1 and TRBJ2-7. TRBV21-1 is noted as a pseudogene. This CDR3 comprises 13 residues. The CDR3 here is CASSKHGPPVGYF. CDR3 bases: TGTGCCAGCAGCAAACACGGACCCCCAGTCGGGTACTTC.